Sequencing of this T cell receptor beta chain was carried out in a study of blood T cell repertoires in COVID-19 (dated by TCRdb to about 2020). For context, the study as a whole: The collaborator samples originated in the United States, Italy and Spain and spanned the acute and convalescent phases of COVID-19. Deeply sampled blood TCRbeta repertoires from subjects exposed to, actively infected with, or recovered from COVID-19 were included in the dataset. A freely available public database, intended as a resource for researchers studying the immune response to SARS-CoV-2, is where the repertoires were released. The sample metadata nearly always contained a de-identified subject ID, COVID-19 status, age in years and sex. The samples were drawn from two sources: the first 160 participants of the ongoing ImmuneRACE study, and approximately 1,300 subjects contributed by 6 global collaborators. The prospective study material was composed of cDNA or gDNA derived from T cells, B-cell-depleted T cells, or PBMCs. Where available, HLA class I and class II types were obtained from metadata supplied by the sample provider rather than from assay-based typing. Overall study results and their limits: How much clinical and demographic metadata was included differed by source and by participant, and the metadata was provided uncurated.

TCRbeta CDR3 regions were amplified from genomic DNA by means of the immunoSEQ Assay, a bias-controlled multiplex PCR. From the authors' description of their analysis: Within the assay, amplification of reference gene primers was used to estimate how many nucleated cells each sample contained. Sequence reads were collapsed and filtered to measure the absolute abundance of every unique TCRbeta CDR3 rearrangement. Productive Simpson clonality was computed per sample as the square root of Simpson's diversity index over productive rearrangements. What TCRdb holds here is the immuneACCESS table cut down to in-frame rearrangements. Part of the clones is not present; checked against another copy, under half of the missing clones reflect an unresolved V gene, and the others are unexplained. The DNA was the basis for D and trimming; V, J and clone size are from that table. This sample lists a few hundred thousand clones; roughly 85% were detected once. The ten largest clones capture around 5% of the sample.

Comments on this clone: The clone's antigen remains unknown. No per-base quality is available; no much larger clone lies one base away.

CDR1 and CDR2 are drawn from the germline V gene (reference sequence): SEHNR, FQNEAQ. From its cysteine to its phenylalanine, the CDR3 spans 15 amino acids. The kept DNA is CDR3 alone, 45 bases in frame from the first base. Compared with germline, V lacks 6 bases and J lacks 6 bases; bases without a gene match: 13. Enrolling through a virtual design, the prospective study's participants ranged in age from roughly 18 to 95 years and lived across some 23 United States geographic areas. Cohort assignment in the prospective study relied on participant-reported clinical history from a screening survey and a study questionnaire. Exposed participants were defined as having been in contact with someone with a PCR-confirmed or clinician-diagnosed COVID-19 case within 2 weeks of study entry. Mobile phlebotomists in the prospective study collected whole blood, serum and a nasopharyngeal or oropharyngeal swab from every participant. Participants in the prospective study had the option to provide additional blood draws and questionnaires over an approximately 2-month period. Prospective study blood samples were shipped either frozen or at room temperature before DNA extraction.

The sequence derives from a man between 40 and 49 years old who had been exposed to COVID-19. The sample was PBMCs or T cells enriched from blood (not recorded which). Recombination linked TRBV7-9 to TRBJ2-7; TRBD2 fits 8 bases in the junction. Here is the DNA: TGTGCCAGCAGGCCCGGTGGACTAGCCCTCTTCGAGCAGTACTTC. It translates as CASRPGGLALFEQYF.